The 22 T cell receptor beta chains in this list originate from one sample, sequenced in a study of OX40 agonist ivuxolimab in advanced cancers. Generated by immunoSEQ multiplex PCR, the TCRdb table keeps only in-frame clones and is missing some. Counted here are some 77,000 clones, 80% to 90% occurring once; the ten biggest clones make up about 6%. Here the sequenced sample was CD4+ or CD8+ T cells sorted from blood, taken in a trial of the OX40 agonist ivuxolimab. Source of these receptors: an adult with an advanced solid tumor such as melanoma, head and neck, liver or kidney cancer.

The chain employs TRBV9 and TRBJ1-2, with 12 bases that match TRBD1. V lost 4 bases, J lost 7 bases, and 14 bases stayed unmatched. CDR1 is SGDLS, CDR2 YYNGEE, per germline. This CDR3 has 17 amino acids. The CDR3 DNA sequence: TGTGCCAGCAGCCCCCAAGGCCGGGACAGGGGGCTGTCTGGCTACACCTTC. Protein sequence: CASSPQGRDRGLSGYTF.

This clone was counted many times. This chain links TRBV7-6 with TRBJ1-2; 8 nucleotides line up with TRBD1. V trimming: 4 bases; J trimming: 8 bases; junction bases outside the gene matches: 6. CDR1 SGHVS and CDR2 FNYEAQ come from the germline V gene. The CDR3 totals 13 residues. CDR3 sequence: CASSSLDRGGYTF. The DNA of the CDR3 is TGTGCCAGCAGCTCCTTAGACAGGGGAGGCTACACCTTC.

The chain carries TRBV25-1 and TRBJ2-2; possibly TRBD2 for D (5 bases). The V end was cut by 2 bases, the J end by 0 bases, with 13 bases between. The germline V gene encodes CDR1 MGHDK and CDR2 SYGVNS. The CDR3 runs to 17 residues. The CDR3 DNA reads as TGTGCCAGCAGTGAACGGACGGGGTTCGCGAACACCGGGGAGCTGTTTTTT. It codes for CASSERTGFANTGELFF.

The chain is built from TRBV5-6 and TRBJ2-1; a possible D gene is TRBD1 (5 bases). The V gene lost 4 bases and the J gene lost 6 bases, with 11 bases spanning the gap. The CDR3 is made up of 13 amino acids. The germline gives CDR1 SGHDT, CDR2 YYEEEE. CDR3 protein: CASSLGPPNEQFF. The DNA for the CDR3 is TGTGCCAGCAGCCTGGGGCCCCCCAATGAGCAGTTCTTC.

The rearrangement links TRBV9 to TRBJ2-2, with TRBD2 as a possible D gene (6 bases). CDR1 is SGDLS, CDR2 YYNGEE, per germline. With 0 bases removed from V and 3 bases from J, the gap between germline ends came to 12 bases. This CDR3 comprises 16 residues. CDR3 residues: CASSVATGEYTGELFF. The CDR3 bases are TGTGCCAGCAGCGTAGCTACGGGGGAGTACACCGGGGAGCTGTTTTTT.

The V call is TRBV4-1, the J call TRBJ1-1; D gene uncertain. Germline CDR1 MGHRA, CDR2 YSYEKL. The ends were cut back, 0 bases at V and 6 bases at J, with 11 bases in the middle. This CDR3 spans 14 amino acids. CDR3 loop: CASSQDGYFPEAFF. DNA for the CDR3: TGCGCCAGCAGCCAAGATGGGTACTTTCCTGAAGCTTTCTTT.

The rearrangement joins TRBV29-1 to TRBJ1-2; weak D call: TRBD1 (5 bases). Deletions cut 4 bases from V and 7 bases from J, with 10 bases between. There are 11 residues in the CDR3. Germline V gene lookup returns CDR1 SQVTM and CDR2 ANQGSEA. CDR3 nucleotides: TGCAGCGTTGCAGGGTCATCTGGCTACACCTTC. Translating it yields CSVAGSSGYTF.

The rearrangement links TRBV6-6 to TRBJ1-5; D not resolved. The ends were cut back, 2 bases at V and 7 bases at J, with 9 bases in the middle. This CDR3 spans 13 amino acids. CDR1 and CDR2 from the germline V gene are MNHNY and SVGAGI (reference sequence). The CDR3 region is CASSYTVQQPQHF. In nucleotides, the CDR3 is TGTGCCAGCAGTTACACGGTCCAGCAGCCCCAGCATTTT.

This clone was recorded a few times. The chain employs TRBV7-2 and TRBJ1-5, with D possibly being TRBD1 (5 bases). In germline, CDR1 is SGHTA, CDR2 FQGNSA. V was clipped by 2 bases and J by 7 bases, with 12 bases between them. This CDR3 is built from 14 residues. The CDR3 spells CASSLLGWGQPQHF. The CDR3 nucleotides are TGTGCCAGCAGCTTATTGGGGTGGGGGCAGCCCCAGCATTTT. Variable domain in full (rest from reference TRBV7-2 and TRBJ1-5): GAGVSQSPSNKVTEKGKDVELRCDPISGHTALYWYRQSLGQGLEFLIYFQGNSAPDKSGLPSDRFSAERTGGSVSTLTIQRTQQEDSAVYLCASSLLGWGQPQHFGDGTRLSIL.

This clone was picked up a small number of times. This chain joins TRBV7-9 and TRBJ1-6; 7 bases fit TRBD1. CDR1 SEHNR and CDR2 FQNEAQ come from the germline V gene (reference sequence). Unmatched junction bases numbered 3, after V lost 2 bases and J lost 5 bases. The CDR3 extends over 15 amino acids. The CDR3 loop reads CASSLTGAHNSPLHF. CDR3 sequence (DNA): TGTGCCAGCAGCTTAACAGGGGCTCATAATTCACCCCTCCACTTT.

The V gene is TRBV18, the J gene TRBJ1-3, with a tentative D call TRBD1 (5 bases). The length of the CDR3 is 15 residues. CDR1 and CDR2 from the germline V gene are KGHSH and LQKENI. V was pared by 1 base and J by 4 bases, with 11 bases between. The CDR3 nucleotides read TGTGCCAGCTCACCACGGGCAGGGTCCGGAAACACCATATATTTT. Translation: CASSPRAGSGNTIYF. The complete variable domain, with remaining parts taken from reference TRBV18 and TRBJ1-3, reads NAGVMQNPRHLVRRRGQEARLRCSPMKGHSHVYWYRQLPEEGLKFMVYLQKENIIDESGMPKERFSAEFPKEGPSILRIQQVVRGDSAAYFCASSPRAGSGNTIYFGEGSWLTVV.

CDR3 sequence (DNA): TGCAGTGCCCCCTGGAACACTGAAGCTTTCTTT. The encoded protein is CSAPWNTEAFF. This sequence joins TRBV20-1 and TRBJ1-1, with D hard to call. This CDR3 is 11 amino acids long. CDR1 is DFQATT and CDR2 is SNEGSKA in the germline V gene (reference sequence). The V end was cut by 6 bases, the J end by 1 base, with 6 bases between.

The chain is built from TRBV5-6 and TRBJ2-7, with 9 bases fitting TRBD2. CDR3 length: 19 residues. Germline lookup yields CDR1 SGHDT and CDR2 YYEEEE. Trimming cost V 4 bases and J 5 bases; bases outside gene matches: 22. Here the CDR3 reads CASSDRPESSGSGYNEQYF. CDR3 sequence (DNA): TGTGCCAGCAGCGACAGGCCGGAGAGTAGCGGGAGTGGGTATAACGAGCAGTACTTC.

The chain recombines TRBV15 with TRBJ1-2; the D gene is possibly TRBD1 (6 bases). Germline loops: CDR1 LNHNV, CDR2 YYDKDF (reference sequence). V was cut by 5 bases and J by 3 bases, with 19 bases left in between. The CDR3 spans 16 residues. The CDR3 nucleotides read TGTGCCACCAGCCCGGAGGGGGGAGTGTTCTACTATGGCTACACCTTC. Amino acids: CATSPEGGVFYYGYTF.

The chain couples TRBV5-6 to TRBJ2-7; D perhaps matches TRBD2 (7 bases). CDR3 length equals 15 residues. Germline V lookup: CDR1 SGHDT, CDR2 YYEEEE. The V and J ends lost 6 bases and 2 bases respectively, with 18 bases between them. CDR3 bases: TGTGCCAGCACCCGGGGAGGGGGAGGGGCCTACGAGCAGTACTTC. This sequence encodes CASTRGGGGAYEQYF. Variable domain in full (rest from reference TRBV5-6 and TRBJ2-7): DAGVTQSPTHLIKTRGQQVTLRCSPKSGHDTVSWYQQALGQGPQFIFQYYEEEERQRGNFPDRFSGHQFPNYSSELNVNALLLGDSALYLCASTRGGGGAYEQYFGPGTRLTVT.

The chain combines TRBV6-5 with TRBJ1-1; D not certain. CDR1 MNHEY and CDR2 SVGAGI come from the germline V gene. The V and J ends lost 1 base and 1 base respectively, with 4 bases between them. CDR3 size: 13 residues. For the CDR3, the DNA is TGTGCCAGCAGTTACTGGGGGAACACTGAAGCTTTCTTT. Its protein is CASSYWGNTEAFF.

The chain joins TRBV11-3 to TRBJ2-1; TRBD2 aligns across 7 bases. CDR1 is SGHNT, CDR2 YENEEA, per germline. V shed 3 bases and J 10 bases; nucleotides not matched to a gene: 6. The CDR3 extends over 13 amino acids. The CDR3 here is CASSFVVGGEQFF. DNA for the CDR3: TGTGCCAGCAGCTTCGTAGTGGGAGGGGAGCAGTTCTTC.

CDR3 in DNA: TGTGCCAGCAGCCTATGGGACAGGCAACTGGTTACTGAAGCTTTCTTT. Amino acid sequence: CASSLWDRQLVTEAFF. The chain recombines TRBV11-2 with TRBJ1-1; the match to TRBD1 covers 8 bases. The ends lost 5 bases at V and 5 bases at J; junction bases unmatched: 13. This CDR3 region has 16 residues. The V gene's germline CDR1 is SGHAT and CDR2 FQNNGV.

The gene calls are TRBV29-1 and TRBJ2-7; TRBD1 agrees at 7 bases. Germline V gene sequence: CDR1 SQVTM, CDR2 ANQGSEA. The CDR3 runs to 12 residues. Trimming cost V 3 bases and J 5 bases; bases outside gene matches: 4. The CDR3 nucleotides are TGCAGCGTTGAGACAGGGAACCACGAGCAGTACTTC. Translating it yields CSVETGNHEQYF.

Points on this clone: The junction does not match germline at one end; this may be a read error. The same CDR3 arises from other DNA sequences in this sample as well. The gene calls are TRBV7-2 and TRBJ1-6; 8 bases match TRBD1. Per germline, CDR1 SGHTA and CDR2 FQGNSA. The CDR3 totals 16 residues. DNA for the CDR3: TGTGCCAGCAGCTTTGGAACAGGGGGTTTCTTTTCACCCCTCCATTTT. This gives the protein CASSFGTGGFFSPLHF.

This clone was detected only once. V gene TRBV10-3 combines with J gene TRBJ2-2, with TRBD2 matching 8 bases. The CDR3 is made up of 15 amino acids. With 6 bases clipped from V and 3 bases from J, the junction kept 6 bases outside the gene matches. The germline CDR1 and CDR2 sequences are ENHRY and SYGVKD. CDR3 residues: CAIRPSGRDTGELFF. CDR3 bases: TGTGCCATCAGACCAAGCGGGAGAGACACCGGGGAGCTGTTTTTT.

This chain links TRBV6-5 with TRBJ1-1; tentative D call: TRBD1 (5 bases). Germline CDR1 reads MNHEY; CDR2 reads SVGAGI. The CDR3 loop spans 16 amino acids. Trimming removed 2 bases from V and 0 bases from J, with 13 bases in between. The CDR3 spells CASSYRGLMVNTEAFF. The CDR3 DNA reads TGTGCCAGCAGTTACAGGGGATTGATGGTGAACACTGAAGCTTTCTTT.